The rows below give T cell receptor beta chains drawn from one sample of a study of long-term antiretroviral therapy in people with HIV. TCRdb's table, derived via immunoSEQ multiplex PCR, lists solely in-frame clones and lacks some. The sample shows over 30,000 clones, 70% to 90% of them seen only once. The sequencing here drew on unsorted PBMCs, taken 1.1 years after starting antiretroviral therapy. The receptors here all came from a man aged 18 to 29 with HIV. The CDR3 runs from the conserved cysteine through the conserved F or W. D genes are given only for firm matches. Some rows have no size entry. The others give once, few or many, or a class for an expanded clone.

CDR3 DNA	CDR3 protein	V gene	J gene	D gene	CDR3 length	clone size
TGTGCCAGCAGTGTAGGAGCGGGGCCCTACGAGCAGTACTTC	CASSVGAGPYEQYF	TRBV2	TRBJ2-7	TRBD2	14	once
TGTGCCAGCTCACCACGAGGGGAAGAGACCCAGTACTTC	CASSPRGEETQYF	TRBV18	TRBJ2-5	.	13	.
TGTGCCAGCAGTTCCGAGCCCGCGGGGGAGCAGTACTTC	CASSSEPAGEQYF	TRBV28	TRBJ2-7	.	13	.
TGTGCCAGCAGCCAAGGGAAAACTAGCGCAGAGACCCAGTACTTC	CASSQGKTSAETQYF	TRBV4-2	TRBJ2-5	TRBD2	15	.
TGCGCCAGCAGCGGGCCGGGACAGGGGGGAGAGACCCAGTACTTC	CASSGPGQGGETQYF	TRBV5-1	TRBJ2-5	TRBD1	15	.
TGTGCCAGTAGTATCGTAGCGGGAGGGCCCTACTCCTACGAGCAGTACTTC	CASSIVAGGPYSYEQYF	TRBV19	TRBJ2-7	TRBD2	17	.
TGTGCCAGCAGCGACGGGGGGGAAGTTTACAATGAGCAGTTCTTC	CASSDGGEVYNEQFF	TRBV7-3	TRBJ2-1	TRBD2	15	.
TGTGCCAGCAGCTTTAGCGGGAGGGCCCTCATTTTC	CASSFSGRALIF	TRBV11-3	TRBJ2-3	TRBD2	12	.
TGTGCCAGCAGCCAGGTGAGGGGGGGCCCAGATACGCAGTATTTT	CASSQVRGGPDTQYF	TRBV5-6	TRBJ2-3	.	15	once
TGTGCCTGGAGTCCGGGGACAGGTAACAACGCTTTCTTT	CAWSPGTGNNAFF	TRBV30	TRBJ1-1	TRBD1	13	.
TGCGCCAGCAGCTTGGAACCTAGCGGGGACTACAATGAGCAGTTCTTC	CASSLEPSGDYNEQFF	TRBV5-1	TRBJ2-1	TRBD2	16	.
TGTGCCAGCAGCGTAGGTGGACAGGGGGCGGGTGAAAAACTGTTTTTT	CASSVGGQGAGEKLFF	TRBV9	TRBJ1-4	TRBD1	16	.
TGTGCCAGTAGTCCCGGCAAGTCCTACGAGCAGTACTTC	CASSPGKSYEQYF	TRBV19	TRBJ2-7	.	13	.
TGCGCCAGCAGCTTGGGACTCCACGGAGATACGCAGTATTTT	CASSLGLHGDTQYF	TRBV4-1	TRBJ2-3	.	14	.
TGTGCCAGCAGCTTTCTTCCGGGACTAGCGGACTACGAGCAGTACTTC	CASSFLPGLADYEQYF	TRBV7-8	TRBJ2-7	TRBD2	16	once
TGTGCCAGCAGCTTGGGGTCATTTTCGAACACCGGGGAGCTGTTTTTT	CASSLGSFSNTGELFF	TRBV5-5	TRBJ2-2	.	16	.
TGTGCCAGCAGCCCCGGGACAGGGAACACCGGGGAGCTGTTTTTT	CASSPGTGNTGELFF	TRBV11-2	TRBJ2-2	TRBD1	15	.
TGCAGCGTTGAAGTGGTAGGCGAAAAACTGTTTTTT	CSVEVVGEKLFF	TRBV29-1	TRBJ1-4	.	12	.
TGTGCCAGCAGTGATTACGGGCGTAATTCACCCCTCCACTTT	CASSDYGRNSPLHF	TRBV25-1	TRBJ1-6	.	14	.
TGTGCCAGCAGCACCTCCCTGGGGCGCGCCAAAGCTTTCTTT	CASSTSLGRAKAFF	TRBV2	TRBJ1-1	.	14	.
TGTGCCAGCAGCTTATATCGGGGGACGGGTGGCTACACCTTC	CASSLYRGTGGYTF	TRBV5-4	TRBJ1-2	.	14	once
TGTGCCAGCAGCTTGGGGGACGGGGTCTCTGGAAACACCATATATTTT	CASSLGDGVSGNTIYF	TRBV5-4	TRBJ1-3	.	16	.
TGTGCCAGTAGTATCACCCGGGACGGCTACAATGAGCAGTTCTTC	CASSITRDGYNEQFF	TRBV19	TRBJ2-1	.	15	.
TGCGCCAGCAGCTTCGGGGACAGGGTAAATTCACCCCTCCACTTT	CASSFGDRVNSPLHF	TRBV5-1	TRBJ1-6	TRBD1	15	.
TGTGCCAGCAGCCAAACCAGCGGACAGGGCGGCAGTGGCTACACCTTC	CASSQTSGQGGSGYTF	TRBV16	TRBJ1-2	TRBD1	16	.
TGCGCCAGCAGTGAGTCGAACAGGGGTTCCTACGAGCAGTACTTC	CASSESNRGSYEQYF	TRBV10-2	TRBJ2-7	TRBD1	15	.
TGTGCCACCAGCAGTCTTCAAGGGAAGGGCTACACCTTC	CATSSLQGKGYTF	TRBV15	TRBJ1-2	.	13	few
TGTGCCAGCAGCTTGGGCCCCCTAGCGGGGGTTCACAATGAGCAGTTCTTC	CASSLGPLAGVHNEQFF	TRBV5-6	TRBJ2-1	TRBD2	17	once
TGTGCCAGCAGCGCGGGGGGTTGGAGCTATGGCTACACCTTC	CASSAGGWSYGYTF	TRBV28	TRBJ1-2	.	14	.
TGCAGCGTTGAAGAAAGGGGGCACGCCCCTCTACTAGCGCCCCGAAGCTCCTACAATGAGCAGTTCTTC	CSVEERGHAPLLAPRSSYNEQFF	TRBV29-1	TRBJ2-1	.	23	once
TGTGCCAGCAGCTCCTCAACACCCACCGATACGCAGTATTTT	CASSSSTPTDTQYF	TRBV9	TRBJ2-3	.	14	.
TGTGCTAGCAGCTTATACGGGACTAGCGGATACAATGAGCAGTTCTTC	CASSLYGTSGYNEQFF	TRBV7-7	TRBJ2-1	TRBD2	16	once